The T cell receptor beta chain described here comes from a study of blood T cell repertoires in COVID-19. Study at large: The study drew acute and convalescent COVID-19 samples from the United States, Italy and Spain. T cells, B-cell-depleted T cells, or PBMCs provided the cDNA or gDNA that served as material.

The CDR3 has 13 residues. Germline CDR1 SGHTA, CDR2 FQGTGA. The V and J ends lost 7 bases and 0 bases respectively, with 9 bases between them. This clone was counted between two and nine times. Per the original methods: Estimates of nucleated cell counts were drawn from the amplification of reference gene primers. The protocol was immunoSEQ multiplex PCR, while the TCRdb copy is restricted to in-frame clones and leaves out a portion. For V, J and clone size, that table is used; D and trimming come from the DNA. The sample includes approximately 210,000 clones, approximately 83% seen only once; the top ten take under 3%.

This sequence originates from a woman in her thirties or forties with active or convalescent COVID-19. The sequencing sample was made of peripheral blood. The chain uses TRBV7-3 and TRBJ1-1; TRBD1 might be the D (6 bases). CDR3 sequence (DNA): TGTGCCAGCACGCAGGGGATGAACACTGAAGCTTTCTTT. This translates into CASTQGMNTEAFF.